This T cell receptor beta chain was obtained from a study of blood T cell repertoires in COVID-19. Study as a whole: Material from acute and convalescent COVID-19 was sourced from the United States, Italy and Spain. T cells, B-cell-depleted T cells, or PBMCs supplied cDNA or gDNA.

This CDR3 spans 14 amino acids. The V gene's germline CDR1 is SGHDT and CDR2 YYEEEE. The junction had 6 bases not matched to a gene; V was cut back by 5 bases and J by 7 bases. Original processing notes: Counts of nucleated cells, estimated from reference gene primer amplification, were obtained. Assay used: immunoSEQ multiplex PCR; TCRdb lists only in-frame clones, some missing. V and J calls and clone size come straight from that table; D and trimming were deduced from the DNA. The data show about 200,000 clones, around 83% seen once. The source material was peripheral blood. The sequence was obtained from a woman of 80 years or more with acute or convalescent COVID-19. This rearrangement joins TRBV5-6 to TRBJ2-2; 9 bases fit TRBD1. In DNA, the CDR3 is TGTGCCAGCAGTTGGGACAGGGTCGTCGGGGAGCTGTTTTTT. This codes for CASSWDRVVGELFF.